This T cell receptor beta chain was profiled in a study of T cell repertoires in cytomegalovirus infection. This clonotype appeared a few times. Germline V lookup: CDR1 MNHEY, CDR2 SVGEGT. This CDR3 has 16 residues. V shed 6 bases and J shed 0 bases, with 16 bases lying between them. TCRdb re-analysed the reads in MiXCR, keeping a single row per CDR3 protein. The sample contains about 76,000 distinct CDR3 sequences, 3.5% to 4.5% of which appear only once. This TCR came from a human donor in good health (CMV status not recorded). Some clones in this sample may be carry-over from other donors' samples. Sequenced input: PBMCs. V usage is TRBV6-2 or TRBV6-3 and J usage is TRBJ2-3; D possibly matches TRBD1 or TRBD2 (6 bases each). In DNA, the CDR3 is TGTGCCAGCAGCCAAGCAGGAGGGGGGAGCACAGATACGCAGTATTTT. This sequence encodes CASSQAGGGSTDTQYF.